The present T cell receptor beta chain was sequenced within a study of beta chain features in type 1 diabetes. Via CD45RO/CCR7/CD25/CD127/CD95/CD27, cells of the CD4+ naive, central memory, regulatory and stem cell-like memory subsets were sorted. Expressed TCRB transcripts were sequenced after all isolated RNA was converted to cDNA. Naive, central memory and regulatory T cell samples came to a mean of roughly 4 million reads. Using immunoSEQ multiplex PCR, the repertoire was profiled, and TCRdb retains in-frame clones only, with some absent. Of around 170,000 clones detected, around 9.7% appear once; the ten largest clones hold roughly 0.7%. Germline V lookup: CDR1 SQVTM, CDR2 ANQGSEA. The CDR3 is 17 residues long. This clone was counted between two and nine times. Its antigen is unidentified. One end of the junction does not line up with germline, which may come from a read error. Study-level points and caveats: There was a moderate but significant shortening of TCRB CDR3s in all four CD4+ subsets of Type 1 diabetes patients. Sequencing from cDNA could over-represent high-TCR-expressing cells.

This receptor was obtained from a woman younger than 45 with type 1 diabetes. Sequencing input: central memory CD4+ T cells from blood. This chain uses TRBV29-1 with TRBJ2-1; 9 bases agree with TRBD2. The CDR3 region has the DNA TGCAGCGCTTCGGGGGCGGGAGGGCCTCATGTCAACAATAAGCAGTTCTTC. As protein: CSASGAGGPHVNNKQFF.